A single sample is the source of the 10 T cell receptor beta chains below, sequenced in a study of identical twins. MiXCR, run by TCRdb on the 5' RACE reads, gives a single entry per CDR3 protein. The sample has about 330,000 distinct CDR3 sequences, roughly an eighth seen once; the top ten hold roughly 7.8%. A further study also used this sample, focusing on yellow fever vaccine responses in identical twins.

Material: CD8+ T cells sorted from blood. Receptor source: a woman between 18 and 30 years old in good health.

In this sample, this clonotype turned up a few times. The chain couples TRBV4-2 to TRBJ2-2, with 10 bases identical to TRBD2. The CDR3 is 21 residues long. V trimming: 0 bases; J trimming: 1 base; junction bases outside the gene matches: 14. Germline V lookup: CDR1 LGHNA, CDR2 YNFKEQ. CDR3 nucleotide sequence: TGTGCCAGCAGCCAAGAGTTTTGGCTGCCAAGGACTAGCGGGAACACCGGGGAGCTGTTTTTT. Translation gives CASSQEFWLPRTSGNTGELFF.

The chain links TRBV28 to TRBJ1-1; D not certain. CDR1 MDHEN and CDR2 SYDVKM come from the germline V gene. Trimming pared 4 bases from V and 1 base from J, leaving 25 bases between. The CDR3 spans 19 residues. The CDR3 DNA sequence: TGTGCCAGCAGTTCCCCCACCTCCCCGGTCCCAGCAGGGAACACTGAAGCTTTCTTT. It encodes CASSSPTSPVPAGNTEAFF.

With regard to this clonotype: A much more abundant neighbour one base away suggests this may be a read error. This chain uses TRBV4-1 with TRBJ2-4; possible D gene TRBD1, 6 bases. The CDR3 length is 15 residues. CDR1 is MGHRA, CDR2 YSYEKL, per germline. The CDR3, as DNA: TGCGCCTCAGGACAGACCTACCTAGCCAAAAACATTCTGTACTTC. This gives the protein CASGQTYLAKNILYF.

This chain joins TRBV7-9 and TRBJ2-2; no firm D call. Between the trimmed V and J ends, which lost 2 bases and 6 bases, there was a span of 13 bases. CDR3 length equals 15 residues. Germline lookup yields CDR1 SEHNR and CDR2 FQNEAQ (reference sequence). The CDR3 loop is CASSLKPLAAGELFF. The CDR3 DNA reads TGTGCCAGCAGCTTAAAGCCCTTAGCCGCCGGGGAGCTGTTTTTT.

The chain uses TRBV7-3 and TRBJ2-1, with TRBD2 matching over 8 bases. V shed 1 base and J 0 bases; nucleotides not matched to a gene: 5. Germline V gene lookup returns CDR1 SGHTA and CDR2 FQGTGA. The CDR3 sequence is 17 residues long. The CDR3 DNA sequence: TGTGCCAGCAGCTTAAGCGGGAGGCATTTCTCCTACAATGAGCAGTTCTTC. Residues: CASSLSGRHFSYNEQFF.

This clonotype has more than one count but fewer than ten. V gene TRBV7-9 combines with J gene TRBJ1-5, with 9 bases fitting TRBD1. CDR1 and CDR2 from the germline V gene are SEHNR and FQNEAQ (reference sequence). V lost 5 bases to trimming and J lost 4 bases; unmatched junction nucleotides: 6. The CDR3 totals 15 residues. The CDR3 bases are TGTGCCAGCAGCCCCGGGACAGGGACTAATCAGCCCCAGCATTTT. Translated: CASSPGTGTNQPQHF.

The genes are TRBV5-5 and TRBJ2-2; 8 nucleotides line up with TRBD2. The J segment lost 1 base and the V segment lost 4 bases, leaving 9 bases of the junction unmatched. Germline V gene data show CDR1 as SGHKS and CDR2 as YYEKEE (reference sequence). This CDR3 is 17 amino acids long. CDR3 DNA sequence: TGTGCCAGCAGCCCGAGGTTAGCGGGAAAGAACACCGGGGAGCTGTTTTTT. Its protein product is CASSPRLAGKNTGELFF.

This clonotype was found a few times. The chain couples TRBV7-8 to TRBJ2-7, with D possibly being TRBD1 (6 bases). CDR3 length: 15 residues. The germline V gene has CDR1 SGHVS and CDR2 FQNEAQ. Between the trimmed V and J ends, which lost 1 base and 3 bases, there was a span of 13 bases. The CDR3 region is CASSLGGHLYYEQYV. The CDR3 DNA sequence: TGTGCCAGCAGCTTAGGGGGACACCTCTACTACGAGCAGTACGTC.

The gene calls are TRBV3-1 and TRBJ2-1; 8 nucleotides align to TRBD2. Germline V gene sequence: CDR1 LGHDT, CDR2 YNNKEL (reference sequence). This CDR3 comprises 16 residues. J lost 8 bases, V lost 11 bases, and 20 bases had no gene match. The CDR3 here is CACTQDVPSGYDEQFF. Written as DNA, the CDR3 is TGTGCCTGCACCCAAGATGTACCTAGCGGGTATGATGAGCAGTTCTTC.

The chain uses TRBV27 and TRBJ2-1; 8 bases map to TRBD2. J gave up 3 bases and V 5 bases, and 3 bases lay outside the gene matches. This CDR3 comprises 14 residues. From germline, CDR1 is MNHEY and CDR2 SMNVEV (reference sequence). The CDR3 spells CASSKGTSYNEQFF. CDR3 DNA sequence: TGTGCCAGCAGTAAAGGGACTAGCTACAATGAGCAGTTCTTC.